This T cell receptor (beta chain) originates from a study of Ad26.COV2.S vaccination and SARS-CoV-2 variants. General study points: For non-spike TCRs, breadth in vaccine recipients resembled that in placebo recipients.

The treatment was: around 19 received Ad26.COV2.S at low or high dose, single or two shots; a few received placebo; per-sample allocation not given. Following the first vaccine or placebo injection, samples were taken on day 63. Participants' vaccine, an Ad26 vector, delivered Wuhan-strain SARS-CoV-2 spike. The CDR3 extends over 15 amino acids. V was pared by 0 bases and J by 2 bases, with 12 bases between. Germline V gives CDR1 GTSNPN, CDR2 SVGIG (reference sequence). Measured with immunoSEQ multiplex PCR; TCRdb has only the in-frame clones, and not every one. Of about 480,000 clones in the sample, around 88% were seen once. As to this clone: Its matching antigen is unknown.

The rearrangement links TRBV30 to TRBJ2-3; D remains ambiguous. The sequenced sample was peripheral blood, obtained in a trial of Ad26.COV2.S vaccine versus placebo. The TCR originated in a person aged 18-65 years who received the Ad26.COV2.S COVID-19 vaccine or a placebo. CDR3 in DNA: TGTGCCTGGAGTGTACAAGTGGGTTACACAGATACGCAGTATTTT. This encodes CAWSVQVGYTDTQYF. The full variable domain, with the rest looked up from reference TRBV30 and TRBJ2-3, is SQTIHQWPATLVQPVGSPLSLECTVEGTSNPNLYWYRQAAGRGLQLLFYSVGIGQISSEVPQNLSASRPQDRQFILSSKKLLLSDSGFYLCAWSVQVGYTDTQYFGPGTRLTVL.